The rows below give T cell receptor beta chains drawn from one sample of a study of CD4 T cells in relation to SARS-CoV-2 and coronaviruses. Clones were read by immunoSEQ multiplex PCR, and TCRdb kept only the in-frame ones, dropping some. The sample yields 20,000 or so clones, less than 80% seen once. Their cognate antigens are unknown. Specimen: CD4+ T cells from PBMCs, cultured in vitro. Every receptor here comes from a human donor in good health. Both conserved end residues are part of each CDR3. The order of the fields is D gene, clone size, J gene, V gene, CDR3 DNA, CDR3 protein. A D gene is named only where the DNA matches it firmly. Clone size is shown for a subset of rows, as once, few, many or a class of expanded clone.

d_call: .
clone_size: .
j_call: TRBJ1-1
v_call: TRBV6-1
cdr3_nt: TGTGCCAGCAGTGAACTTGAGACAGCTCCGAACACTGAAGCTTTCTTT
cdr3_aa: CASSELETAPNTEAFF

d_call: TRBD1
clone_size: .
j_call: TRBJ1-2
v_call: TRBV2
cdr3_nt: TGTGCCAGCAGTAAAAGGGGAGGTGGGACAGACTATGGCTACACCTTC
cdr3_aa: CASSKRGGGTDYGYTF

d_call: TRBD1
clone_size: .
j_call: TRBJ2-7
v_call: TRBV6-5
cdr3_nt: TGTGCCAGCAGTACCCGACAGGGTTCCTACGAGCAGTACTTC
cdr3_aa: CASSTRQGSYEQYF

d_call: .
clone_size: .
j_call: TRBJ1-3
v_call: TRBV18
cdr3_nt: TGTGCCAGCTCACCACAGGGATCTGGAAACACCATATATTTT
cdr3_aa: CASSPQGSGNTIYF

d_call: .
clone_size: large
j_call: TRBJ1-5
v_call: TRBV19
cdr3_nt: TGTGCCAGTAGCAGCAATCAGGGGAATCAGCCCCAGCATTTT
cdr3_aa: CASSSNQGNQPQHF

d_call: .
clone_size: .
j_call: TRBJ2-3
v_call: TRBV10-3
cdr3_nt: TGTGCCATCAGTGTCGGGAGTCACACAGATACGCAGTATTTT
cdr3_aa: CAISVGSHTDTQYF

d_call: TRBD1
clone_size: .
j_call: TRBJ1-5
v_call: TRBV10-3
cdr3_nt: TGTGCCACATCCGAGGGACAGGCCAGCAATCAGCCCCAGCATTTT
cdr3_aa: CATSEGQASNQPQHF

d_call: .
clone_size: .
j_call: TRBJ1-1
v_call: TRBV18
cdr3_nt: TGTGCCAGCTCACCGGAAAGTCGTTTAGCTTTCTTT
cdr3_aa: CASSPESRLAFF

d_call: .
clone_size: once
j_call: TRBJ1-3
v_call: TRBV3-1/TRBV3-2
cdr3_nt: TGTGCCAACCAGGGACGCGCTGGAAACACCATATATTTT
cdr3_aa: CANQGRAGNTIYF

d_call: .
clone_size: .
j_call: TRBJ1-1
v_call: TRBV7-3
cdr3_nt: TGTGCCAGCAGCTTATACGGAGTGGGGGCAGCGAACACTGAAGCTTTCTTT
cdr3_aa: CASSLYGVGAANTEAFF

d_call: .
clone_size: once
j_call: TRBJ2-5
v_call: TRBV15
cdr3_nt: TGTGCCACCAGCAGCACCCAGGTATTGGACCAAGAGACCCAGTACTTC
cdr3_aa: CATSSTQVLDQETQYF

d_call: .
clone_size: .
j_call: TRBJ1-1
v_call: TRBV6-1
cdr3_nt: TGTGCCAGCAGTGAGGTACAATACGTGGCTGAAGCTTTCTTT
cdr3_aa: CASSEVQYVAEAFF

d_call: TRBD2
clone_size: once
j_call: TRBJ2-7
v_call: TRBV18
cdr3_nt: TGTGCCAGCTCACCACCCAGATCGCAGCGGGGTTCCTACGAGCAGTACTTC
cdr3_aa: CASSPPRSQRGSYEQYF

d_call: .
clone_size: few
j_call: TRBJ2-5
v_call: TRBV30
cdr3_nt: TGTGCCTGGAGTATCAACATCCAAGAGACCCAGTACTTC
cdr3_aa: CAWSINIQETQYF

d_call: .
clone_size: once
j_call: TRBJ1-5
v_call: TRBV6-5
cdr3_nt: TGTGCCAGCAGTTACCAGGAGGTCTTAGAGAATCAGCCCCAGCATTTT
cdr3_aa: CASSYQEVLENQPQHF

d_call: .
clone_size: .
j_call: TRBJ2-1
v_call: TRBV6-5
cdr3_nt: TGTGCCAGCAGGGGGATTAGCTCCTACAATGAGCAGTTCTTC
cdr3_aa: CASRGISSYNEQFF

d_call: .
clone_size: .
j_call: TRBJ1-4
v_call: TRBV7-9
cdr3_nt: TGTGCCAGCAGCTGGGGGTCAGGGCATGAAAAACTGTTTTTT
cdr3_aa: CASSWGSGHEKLFF

d_call: TRBD2
clone_size: few
j_call: TRBJ2-3
v_call: TRBV7-9
cdr3_nt: TGTGCCAGCAGCATAAAGCGGGGACGCACAGATACGCAGTATTTT
cdr3_aa: CASSIKRGRTDTQYF

d_call: .
clone_size: few
j_call: TRBJ2-2
v_call: TRBV19
cdr3_nt: TGTGCCAGTATGGGATCCAGTACCGGGGAGCTGTTTTTT
cdr3_aa: CASMGSSTGELFF

d_call: .
clone_size: .
j_call: TRBJ2-1
v_call: TRBV5-1
cdr3_nt: TGCGCCAGCAGCTCGGAGGGCCGGTCGGATGAGCAGTTCTTC
cdr3_aa: CASSSEGRSDEQFF

d_call: TRBD2
clone_size: .
j_call: TRBJ2-1
v_call: TRBV19
cdr3_nt: TGTGCCAGTAGTAGATTGGGACTAGCATATGAGCAGTTCTTC
cdr3_aa: CASSRLGLAYEQFF

d_call: .
clone_size: .
j_call: TRBJ1-3
v_call: TRBV19
cdr3_nt: TGTGCCAGTACCTCGGGATCCCTCAGGAACACCATATATTTT
cdr3_aa: CASTSGSLRNTIYF

d_call: .
clone_size: .
j_call: TRBJ2-1
v_call: TRBV6-1
cdr3_nt: TGTGCCAGCAGTGAAGGATGGGGTAGCTCCTACAATGAGCAGTTCTTC
cdr3_aa: CASSEGWGSSYNEQFF

d_call: .
clone_size: .
j_call: TRBJ2-3
v_call: TRBV5-1
cdr3_nt: TGCGCCAGCAGCTTGAATGGACGTTCAAGCACAGATACGCAGTATTTT
cdr3_aa: CASSLNGRSSTDTQYF

d_call: .
clone_size: .
j_call: TRBJ2-1
v_call: TRBV5-1
cdr3_nt: TGCGCCAGCAGCTTGGCCCTTTTGGGGACCAGTTACAATGAGCAGTTCTTC
cdr3_aa: CASSLALLGTSYNEQFF

d_call: TRBD1
clone_size: .
j_call: TRBJ1-1
v_call: TRBV4-1
cdr3_nt: TGCGCCAGCAGCCATGGACAGGGAGACGGGACTGAAGCTTTCTTT
cdr3_aa: CASSHGQGDGTEAFF

d_call: .
clone_size: .
j_call: TRBJ2-2
v_call: TRBV19
cdr3_nt: TGTGCCACCCATCCCCCTTCTCTCTCGGCGGGGACCGGGGAGCTGTTTTTT
cdr3_aa: CATHPPSLSAGTGELFF

d_call: TRBD1
clone_size: .
j_call: TRBJ2-3
v_call: TRBV9
cdr3_nt: TGTGCCAGCAGCCCAGCTGTCCCACTAAAGACAGGGGTGGGCACAGATACGCAGTATTTT
cdr3_aa: CASSPAVPLKTGVGTDTQYF

d_call: TRBD2
clone_size: .
j_call: TRBJ2-1
v_call: TRBV20-1
cdr3_nt: TGCAGTGCCAGTGGTCTAGCGGGAGGGGGCTGGGATGAGCAGTTCTTC
cdr3_aa: CSASGLAGGGWDEQFF

d_call: .
clone_size: .
j_call: TRBJ2-2
v_call: TRBV2
cdr3_nt: TGTGCCAGCAGTACTTTCTTGGAGCTGTTTTTT
cdr3_aa: CASSTFLELFF

d_call: .
clone_size: few
j_call: TRBJ2-1
v_call: TRBV11-2
cdr3_nt: TGTGCCAGCAGCTTACTGGGGGGGCAGGGTGTGCAGTTCTTC
cdr3_aa: CASSLLGGQGVQFF

d_call: .
clone_size: .
j_call: TRBJ2-6
v_call: TRBV10-3
cdr3_nt: TGTGCCATCACTTCATTTCAGGGTACTGGGGCCAACGTCCTGACTTTC
cdr3_aa: CAITSFQGTGANVLTF

d_call: .
clone_size: .
j_call: TRBJ2-1
v_call: TRBV27
cdr3_nt: TGTGCCAGCAGTTTATCGCGGGCCTACAATGAGCAGTTCTTC
cdr3_aa: CASSLSRAYNEQFF

d_call: .
clone_size: .
j_call: TRBJ2-7
v_call: TRBV3-1/TRBV3-2
cdr3_nt: TGTGCCAGCAGCCCCGGGACGGCGCCCTACGAGCAGTACTTC
cdr3_aa: CASSPGTAPYEQYF

d_call: TRBD1
clone_size: .
j_call: TRBJ2-1
v_call: TRBV19
cdr3_nt: TGTGCCAGTAGCCCCGGGACAGGGGCCTACAATGAGCAGTTCTTC
cdr3_aa: CASSPGTGAYNEQFF

d_call: TRBD2
clone_size: .
j_call: TRBJ2-1
v_call: TRBV2
cdr3_nt: TGTGCCAGCAGGACTAGCGTTATCAACAATGAGCAGTTCTTC
cdr3_aa: CASRTSVINNEQFF

d_call: .
clone_size: .
j_call: TRBJ1-5
v_call: TRBV7-2
cdr3_nt: TGTGCCAGCAGCCCCGACCATCAGCCCCAGCATTTT
cdr3_aa: CASSPDHQPQHF

d_call: .
clone_size: .
j_call: TRBJ2-2
v_call: TRBV5-1
cdr3_nt: TGCGCCAGCAGCTTGGCCGCAGGGGGGACCGGGGAGCTGTTTTTT
cdr3_aa: CASSLAAGGTGELFF

d_call: .
clone_size: .
j_call: TRBJ1-6
v_call: TRBV5-1
cdr3_nt: TGCGCCAGCAGCTGTGCATACTTGACAGGTATTAATTCACCCCTCCACTTT
cdr3_aa: CASSCAYLTGINSPLHF

d_call: TRBD2
clone_size: .
j_call: TRBJ2-1
v_call: TRBV7-9
cdr3_nt: TGTGCCAGCAGCCTAGCGGGAGCCTCCTACAATGAGCAGTTCTTC
cdr3_aa: CASSLAGASYNEQFF